The next 5 T cell receptor beta chains were all read from a single sample in a study of T cell responses to AZD1222 COVID-19 vaccine. The assay was immunoSEQ multiplex PCR, and TCRdb's table has in-frame clones only and misses some. The sample consists of around 180,000 clones, just over 85% of them appearing once. The specimen comprised peripheral blood, sampled on day 0 of AZD1222 vaccination. All receptors come from an adult in good health.

This chain uses TRBV25-1 with TRBJ1-1; 8 bases align to TRBD1. Germline lookup yields CDR1 MGHDK and CDR2 SYGVNS. The CDR3 is 15 amino acids. After removal of 2 bases from V and 1 base from J, the junction contained 3 bases not matched to a gene. CDR3 protein: CASSERDRRNTEAFF. The CDR3 nucleotides read TGTGCCAGCAGTGAAAGGGACAGGCGGAACACTGAAGCTTTCTTT.

This CDR3 reads CASSLPGQAYNEQFF. Here the CDR3 DNA reads TGTGCCAGCAGTCTTCCGGGACAGGCTTACAATGAGCAGTTCTTC. This chain connects TRBV7-6 to TRBJ2-1; TRBD1 agrees at 8 bases. Trimming at V came to 6 bases and at J to 4 bases, leaving 8 bases not matched to a gene. Per germline, CDR1 SGHVS and CDR2 FNYEAQ. The CDR3 runs to 15 residues.

The chain combines TRBV2 with TRBJ2-2; D perhaps matches TRBD2 (6 bases). Germline CDR1 SNHLY, CDR2 FYNNEI. Trimming stripped 5 bases from V and 8 bases from J, with 6 bases between. CDR3 length equals 11 residues. The CDR3 sequence: CASSREGELFF. CDR3 nucleotides: TGTGCCAGCAGTCGGGAGGGGGAGCTGTTTTTT.

This sequence joins TRBV28 and TRBJ2-3, with D possibly being TRBD1 (6 bases). V lost 6 bases to trimming and J lost 2 bases, with 15 bases between them. The germline V gene has CDR1 MDHEN and CDR2 SYDVKM. The CDR3 has 15 amino acids. The CDR3 loop reads CASRNTDSPTDTQYF. The CDR3 DNA follows: TGTGCCAGCAGGAATACGGACAGTCCCACAGATACGCAGTATTTT.

The chain is built from TRBV2 and TRBJ2-2; D remains unclear. Germline CDR1 and CDR2: SNHLY and FYNNEI. V lost 4 bases to trimming and J lost 4 bases, with 13 bases between them. The CDR3 length is 15 residues. CDR3 bases: TGTGCCAGCAGTGTGGTTCTCCCGGGCACCGGGGAGCTGTTTTTT. Residues: CASSVVLPGTGELFF. Filled out from reference TRBV2 and TRBJ2-2, the complete variable domain reads EPEVTQTPSHQVTQMGQEVILRCVPISNHLYFYWYRQILGQKVEFLVSFYNNEISEKSEIFDDQFSVERPDGSNFTLKIRSTKLEDSAMYFCASSVVLPGTGELFFGEGSRLTVL.